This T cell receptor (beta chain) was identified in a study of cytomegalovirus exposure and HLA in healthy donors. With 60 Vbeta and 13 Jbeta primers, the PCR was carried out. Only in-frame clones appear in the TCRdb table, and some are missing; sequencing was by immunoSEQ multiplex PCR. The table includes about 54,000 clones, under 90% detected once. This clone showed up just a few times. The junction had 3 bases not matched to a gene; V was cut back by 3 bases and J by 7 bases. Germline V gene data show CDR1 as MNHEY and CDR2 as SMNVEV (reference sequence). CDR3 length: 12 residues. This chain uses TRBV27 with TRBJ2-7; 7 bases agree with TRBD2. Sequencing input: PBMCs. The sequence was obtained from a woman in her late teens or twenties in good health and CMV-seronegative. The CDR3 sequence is CASSLSSGEQYF. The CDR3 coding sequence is TGTGCCAGCAGTTTGTCTAGCGGAGAGCAGTACTTC.